Below are 7 T cell receptor beta chains sequenced from a single sample in a study of blood T cell repertoires in COVID-19. Only in-frame clones appear in the TCRdb table, and some are missing; sequencing was by immunoSEQ multiplex PCR. The sample contains some 300,000 clones, around 89% of which appear only once. Input material: peripheral blood. The source of these receptors is a woman aged 25 to 39 who had recovered from COVID-19.

The chain couples TRBV5-1 to TRBJ2-4; 13 positions agree with TRBD2. Per the germline V gene, CDR1 is SGHRS and CDR2 is YFSETQ. There are 22 residues in the CDR3. Trimming at V came to 7 bases and at J to 1 base, leaving 23 bases not matched to a gene. CDR3 region: CASPKLSCITSGGAGAKNIQYF. CDR3 bases: TGCGCCAGCCCGAAACTATCCTGTATAACTAGCGGGGGGGCCGGGGCCAAAAACATTCAGTACTTC.

The rearrangement joins TRBV9 to TRBJ1-3; TRBD1 matches at 7 bases. J gave up 0 bases and V 3 bases, and 15 bases lay outside the gene matches. CDR1 is SGDLS and CDR2 is YYNGEE in the germline V gene. The CDR3 runs 19 residues. CDR3 region: CASSGQGGIGQSSGNTIYF. For the CDR3, the DNA is TGTGCCAGCAGCGGACAGGGAGGTATCGGACAGAGCTCTGGAAACACCATATATTTT.

V and J are TRBV2 and TRBJ2-7, with D possibly being TRBD1 (6 bases). This CDR3 region has 13 residues. Trimming cost V 5 bases and J 2 bases, with 10 bases left between them. The germline V gene has CDR1 SNHLY and CDR2 FYNNEI. This chain's CDR3 is CASSKDSTYEQYF. The CDR3, as DNA: TGTGCCAGCAGTAAGGACAGTACCTACGAGCAGTACTTC.

This clone was observed a single time. The chain employs TRBV19 and TRBJ1-2; 8 nucleotides line up with TRBD1. The CDR3 is made up of 14 amino acids. Per the germline V gene, CDR1 is LNHDA and CDR2 is SQIVND (reference sequence). The V gene end was trimmed by 2 bases and the J gene end by 4 bases; junction bases not matched to a gene: 3. CDR3 DNA: TGTGCCAGTAGTATAACAGGGGGTATCTATGGCTACACCTTC. This gives the protein CASSITGGIYGYTF.

The table lists this clone with a few counts. This chain uses TRBV5-4 with TRBJ2-1; 7 bases fit TRBD1. Germline lookup yields CDR1 SGHNT and CDR2 YYREEE (reference sequence). Germline trimming cut 5 bases from V and 6 bases from J; bases unmatched to any gene: 14. This CDR3 spans 16 amino acids. The CDR3 nucleotides read TGTGCCAGCAGTTATCCAGGGACAGCCATGGGCAATGAGCAGTTCTTC. Its protein is CASSYPGTAMGNEQFF.

The gene calls are TRBV30 and TRBJ2-1; perhaps TRBD1 as D (6 bases). V was shortened by 2 bases and J by 3 bases, with 8 bases between the two germline ends. CDR3 length equals 13 residues. The germline gives CDR1 GTSNPN, CDR2 SVGIG (reference sequence). The CDR3 nucleotides read TGTGCCTGGAGTACACAGGGCTACAATGAGCAGTTCTTC. It codes for CAWSTQGYNEQFF.

The chain links TRBV27 to TRBJ1-1; D unclear. The V end lost 2 bases, the J end lost 1 base, and 5 bases lay between the germline ends. This CDR3 region has 13 residues. Germline V gene lookup returns CDR1 MNHEY and CDR2 SMNVEV (reference sequence). The CDR3 DNA is TGTGCCAGCAGTTTAAACGGGAACACTGAAGCTTTCTTT. Its protein product is CASSLNGNTEAFF.